This TCR beta chain was obtained from a study of T cell changes during pregnancy in multiple sclerosis. Produced via immunoSEQ multiplex PCR; TCRdb's table is partial and in-frame only. Altogether about 31,000 clones are present, 90% to 95% being singletons, with the ten largest covering 0.4% to 0.5%. Per germline, CDR1 SGDLS and CDR2 YYNGEE. The CDR3 sequence is 15 residues long. The V gene end was trimmed by 3 bases and the J gene end by 1 base; junction bases not matched to a gene: 6. The chain joins TRBV9 to TRBJ2-5, with TRBD1 identical over 7 bases. The TCR originated in a female donor with multiple sclerosis, enrolled in a pregnancy study. The sample consisted of CD4+ T cells from peripheral blood mononuclear cells, taken in the second trimester of pregnancy. This CDR3 is CASSAGTATQETQYF. The CDR3 DNA is TGTGCCAGCAGCGCTGGGACAGCGACCCAAGAGACCCAGTACTTC.